These 17 T cell receptor beta chains were all obtained from the same sample, sequenced in a study of blood T cell repertoires in COVID-19. The data were produced by immunoSEQ multiplex PCR, yet TCRdb's version contains in-frame clones alone and is incomplete. The table records about 240,000 clones, approximately 86% of them present only once. Sequenced input: peripheral blood. The receptors originated from a man aged 55 to 69 who had recovered from COVID-19.

The rearrangement uses TRBV24-1 and TRBJ1-5, with D possibly being TRBD1 (6 bases). The CDR3 totals 15 residues. CDR1 KGHDR and CDR2 SFDVKD come from the germline V gene. The V end was cut by 5 bases, the J end by 2 bases, with 12 bases between. CDR3 sequence: CATSGGRGGNQPQHF. The DNA of the CDR3 is TGTGCCACCAGTGGCGGCAGGGGAGGCAATCAGCCCCAGCATTTT.

The chain employs TRBV6-5 and TRBJ1-3, with TRBD1 identical over 7 bases. Per germline, CDR1 MNHEY and CDR2 SVGAGI. The CDR3 extends over 14 amino acids. With 7 bases clipped from V and 0 bases from J, the junction kept 3 bases outside the gene matches. This CDR3 is CASKQGYSGNTIYF. The CDR3 DNA sequence: TGTGCCAGCAAACAGGGGTACTCTGGAAACACCATATATTTT.

The chain employs TRBV18 and TRBJ2-3; TRBD1 matches 7 bases. The V and J ends lost 6 bases and 8 bases, in that order; junction bases with no gene match: 8. CDR3 length: 13 amino acids. Germline V CDR1 and CDR2: KGHSH, LQKENI. CDR3: CASSPGTVGTQYF. The CDR3 region has the DNA TGTGCCAGCTCCCCCGGGACAGTGGGTACGCAGTATTTT. The entire variable domain, with the rest obtained from reference TRBV18 and TRBJ2-3, is as follows: NAGVMQNPRHLVRRRGQEARLRCSPMKGHSHVYWYRQLPEEGLKFMVYLQKENIIDESGMPKERFSAEFPKEGPSILRIQQVVRGDSAAYFCASSPGTVGTQYFGPGTRLTVL.

This chain connects TRBV15 to TRBJ1-6; 8 nucleotides match TRBD1. CDR1 and CDR2 (germline): LNHNV, YYDKDF (reference sequence). The CDR3 contains 17 residues. The junction had 14 bases not matched to a gene; V was cut back by 3 bases and J by 10 bases. The CDR3 DNA is TGTGCCACCAGCAGTACCTCTTTTAACGCAGGGGGCTCACCCCTCCACTTT. Translation: CATSSTSFNAGGSPLHF.

Concerning this clone itself: A read error may account for a junction end that differs from germline. This CDR3 is also generated by other DNA sequences in the sample. V gene TRBV29-1 combines with J gene TRBJ1-2; D not certain. The CDR3 covers 11 residues. From germline, CDR1 is SQVTM and CDR2 ANQGSEA. CDR3 sequence reads: CSVVSEGGYTF. The DNA of the CDR3 is TGCAGCGTTGTATCAGAGGGAGGCTACACTTTC.

V gene TRBV7-9 combines with J gene TRBJ1-1; 7 bases fit TRBD1. CDR3 length: 14 residues. Germline-derived CDR1 and CDR2 are SEHNR and FQNEAQ (reference sequence). V shed 2 bases and J 1 base; nucleotides not matched to a gene: 1. CDR3 DNA: TGTGCCAGCAGCTTACAGGGGGGGAACACTGAAGCTTTCTTT. Amino acids: CASSLQGGNTEAFF. Together with reference TRBV7-9 and TRBJ1-1, the CDR3 gives the full variable domain: DTGVSQNPRHKITKRGQNVTFRCDPISEHNRLYWYRQTLGQGPEFLTYFQNEAQLEKSRLLSDRFSAERPKGSFSTLEIQRTEQGDSAMYLCASSLQGGNTEAFFGQGTRLTVV.

The chain employs TRBV6-1 and TRBJ1-2, with D tentatively TRBD1 (6 bases). There are 12 residues in the CDR3. The V and J ends lost 2 bases and 7 bases respectively, with 8 bases between them. Germline V gives CDR1 MNHNS, CDR2 SASEGT. DNA for the CDR3: TGTGCCAGCAGTGAAACAGGGTTTGGCTACACCTTC. It encodes CASSETGFGYTF.

The chain has TRBV4-2 and TRBJ2-7; 9 nucleotides match TRBD2. The length of the CDR3 is 16 residues. The junction had 4 bases not matched to a gene; V was cut back by 1 base and J by 0 bases. The V gene's germline CDR1 is LGHNA and CDR2 YNFKEQ. The CDR3, as DNA: TGTGCCAGCAGCCAAGCCCGCGGGGGGGCCTCCTACGAGCAGTACTTC. Its translation: CASSQARGGASYEQYF.

The J gene is TRBJ2-7, the V gene TRBV11-2; perhaps TRBD1 as D (6 bases). This CDR3 is 16 amino acids long. In germline, CDR1 is SGHAT, CDR2 FQNNGV. The V end was cut by 0 bases, the J end by 0 bases, with 12 bases between. The CDR3, as DNA: TGTGCCAGCAGCTTAGAAGGACAGCCTTTCTCCTACGAGCAGTACTTC. The encoded protein is CASSLEGQPFSYEQYF. The whole variable domain, filled in from reference TRBV11-2 and TRBJ2-7, reads EAGVAQSPRYKIIEKRQSVAFWCNPISGHATLYWYQQILGQGPKLLIQFQNNGVVDDSQLPKDRFSAERLKGVDSTLKIQPAKLEDSAVYLCASSLEGQPFSYEQYFGPGTRLTVT.

The rearrangement uses TRBV18 and TRBJ1-1; TRBD1 agrees at 8 bases. Per germline, CDR1 KGHSH and CDR2 LQKENI. The CDR3 extends over 18 amino acids. The ends lost 3 bases at V and 0 bases at J; junction bases unmatched: 12. The CDR3 sequence: CASSPSGQGGWMNTEAFF. CDR3 sequence (DNA): TGTGCCAGCTCACCTTCCGGACAGGGCGGGTGGATGAACACTGAAGCTTTCTTT. The complete variable domain, with remaining parts taken from reference TRBV18 and TRBJ1-1, reads NAGVMQNPRHLVRRRGQEARLRCSPMKGHSHVYWYRQLPEEGLKFMVYLQKENIIDESGMPKERFSAEFPKEGPSILRIQQVVRGDSAAYFCASSPSGQGGWMNTEAFFGQGTRLTVV.

V is TRBV18 and J is TRBJ1-2, with D maybe TRBD1 (6 bases). Trimming cost V 4 bases and J 13 bases, with 13 bases left between them. Germline V gene data show CDR1 as KGHSH and CDR2 as LQKENI. The CDR3 sequence is 11 residues long. The CDR3 here is CASSQTGTSTF. The DNA for the CDR3 is TGTGCCAGCTCACAGACAGGTACCAGCACCTTC. The entire variable domain, with the rest obtained from reference TRBV18 and TRBJ1-2, is as follows: NAGVMQNPRHLVRRRGQEARLRCSPMKGHSHVYWYRQLPEEGLKFMVYLQKENIIDESGMPKERFSAEFPKEGPSILRIQQVVRGDSAAYFCASSQTGTSTFGSGTRLTVV.

The chain has TRBV2 and TRBJ1-5, with TRBD1 as a possible D gene (5 bases). V was trimmed by 3 bases and J by 1 base, leaving 16 bases between them. The germline V gene encodes CDR1 SNHLY and CDR2 FYNNEI. The CDR3 is 17 amino acids. The CDR3 spells CASSEIQGGQSNQPQHF. DNA for the CDR3: TGTGCCAGCAGTGAGATCCAGGGAGGGCAAAGCAATCAGCCCCAGCATTTT.

CDR3 amino acids: CASRTGANTEAFF. The CDR3 DNA reads as TGTGCCAGTCGAACCGGAGCGAACACTGAAGCTTTCTTT. The V call is TRBV19, the J call TRBJ1-1; the D is unclear. Looked up from germline, CDR1 is LNHDA and CDR2 is SQIVND (reference sequence). The CDR3 runs to 13 residues. V gave up 8 bases and J gave up 1 base, with 11 bases separating them.

This chain links TRBV19 with TRBJ1-5; D uncertain. V lost 6 bases and J lost 0, with 21 bases in between. Germline CDR1 LNHDA, CDR2 SQIVND (reference sequence). CDR3 length: 18 residues. CDR3 in DNA: TGTGCCAGTAGCGCCAGGCCTACCGTACTTTATAGCAATCAGCCCCAGCATTTT. It codes for CASSARPTVLYSNQPQHF.

The chain joins TRBV6-6 to TRBJ2-7; maybe TRBD2 (7 bases). CDR3 length: 15 amino acids. Between the trimmed V and J ends, which lost 6 bases and 4 bases, there was a span of 19 bases. Germline V CDR1 and CDR2: MNHNY, SVGAGI (reference sequence). CDR3 region: CASRVGYGGPYEQYF. The CDR3 nucleotides are TGTGCCAGCAGGGTGGGTTACGGGGGGCCGTACGAGCAGTACTTC.

The J gene is TRBJ2-3, the V gene TRBV18; tentatively, D is TRBD2 (6 bases). V was clipped by 2 bases and J by 3 bases, with 12 bases between them. The germline V gene has CDR1 KGHSH and CDR2 LQKENI. The CDR3 runs 15 residues. The DNA of the CDR3 is TGTGCCAGCTCACCATCAGGGACTCCTACAGATACGCAGTATTTT. It yields the protein CASSPSGTPTDTQYF.

The rearrangement uses TRBV7-2 and TRBJ1-4, with unresolved D. The ends were cut back, 5 bases at V and 8 bases at J, with 15 bases in the middle. Germline V gene lookup returns CDR1 SGHTA and CDR2 FQGNSA. CDR3 length: 14 residues. The CDR3, as DNA: TGTGCCAGCAGCCCGGGGTACGGTGGCGAAAAACTGTTTTTT. It specifies CASSPGYGGEKLFF.